The rows below give T cell receptor beta chains drawn from one sample of a study of T cell repertoires in cytomegalovirus infection. These receptors' antigens are unknown. MiXCR, run by TCRdb on the reads, gives a single entry per CDR3 protein. The repertoire has roughly 730,000 distinct CDR3 sequences, roughly 33% of them found once; the top ten carry over 15%. Sequencing was performed on cultured PBMCs, taken from culture after CMV antigen stimulation. Receptor source: a human donor in good health (CMV status not recorded). Some clones in this sample may be carry-over from other donors' samples. CDR3s include the opening cysteine and the closing phenylalanine or tryptophan. D genes are given only for firm matches. Expanded clones get a size class; other rows say once, few or many, or leave the size out.

>-|TRBJ1-1|TRBV19|-
TGTGCCAGTAGTTGGGCAGAAAACACTGAAGCTTTCTTT
CASSWAENTEAFF
>-|TRBJ2-7|TRBV4-1|-
TGCGCCAGCAGCCAAGTCGGGGGGCTTGAGCAGTACTTC
CASSQVGGLEQYF
>-|TRBJ1-1|TRBV7-2|many
TGTGCCAGCAGCTCCGGACGGGACGCAGGACCGATGGCTTTCTTT
CASSSGRDAGPMAFF
>-|TRBJ1-5|TRBV5-1|few
TGCGCCAGCAGCTTGACAGGGATTCAGCCCCAGCATTTT
CASSLTGIQPQHF
>-|TRBJ2-5|TRBV12-3/TRBV12-4|few
TGTGCCAGCAGTTCGGCCGGGACGGGGAAAGAGACCCAGTACTTC
CASSSAGTGKETQYF
>-|TRBJ1-5|TRBV19|few
TGTGCCAGTAGTCCTCCGGTGACAGCCTATAGCAATCAGCCCCAGCATTTT
CASSPPVTAYSNQPQHF
>-|TRBJ2-7|TRBV29-1|once
TGCAGCGTTGAATGTCGCGAAAGTGGTCGAAACCGGCTCTTACCCTACGAGCAGTACTTC
CSVECRESGRNRLLPYEQYF
>-|TRBJ2-1|TRBV7-2|few
TGTGCCAGCAGCTTGACAGGGACTGTATACAATGAGCAGTTCTTC
CASSLTGTVYNEQFF
>-|TRBJ2-5|TRBV7-2|few
TGTGCCAGCAGCTTAATGGGGGGGACCCAGTACTTC
CASSLMGGTQYF
>-|TRBJ2-5|TRBV5-4|-
TGTGCCAGCAGCCCCCGGCCGATCCAAGAGACCCAGTACTTC
CASSPRPIQETQYF
>-|TRBJ1-5|TRBV20-1|once
TGCAGTGCTAGAAGGCGCCAGGGGCGTTTCGATAGCAATCAGCCCCAGCATTTT
CSARRRQGRFDSNQPQHF
>TRBD2|TRBJ2-3|TRBV7-9|few
TGTGCCAGCAGCCCCATGGGAGGGGATACGCAGTATTTT
CASSPMGGDTQYF
>-|TRBJ2-6|TRBV18|-
TGTGCCAGCTCACCACAGATGCGGGGAGTGGGTCACTCTGGGGCCAACGTCCTGACTTTC
CASSPQMRGVGHSGANVLTF
>TRBD1|TRBJ1-6|TRBV4-3|-
TGCGCCAGCAGCCAAGATTGGGGCGGGACAGGGGGATTGAATTCACCCCTCCACTTT
CASSQDWGGTGGLNSPLHF
>-|TRBJ2-1|TRBV4-1|-
TGCGCCAGCAGCCAAGATCGGACGGCCTCAGGCCAGTTCTTC
CASSQDRTASGQFF
>TRBD2|TRBJ2-5|TRBV11-2|-
TGTGCCAGCAGCTCCTTAGCGGGGTATCTTTTGAAGTACTTC
CASSSLAGYLLKYF
>-|TRBJ2-3|TRBV7-6|-
TGTGCCAGCAGCCCCCGCACTAGAAGTCACGCAGATACGCAGTATTTT
CASSPRTRSHADTQYF
>TRBD1|TRBJ1-2|TRBV18|few
TGTGCCAGCTCACCACCGCAGGGGGCGAGCTATGGCTACACCTTC
CASSPPQGASYGYTF
>TRBD2|TRBJ2-1|TRBV19|-
TGTGCCAGTAGTACAATAGCGGGAGTTTTAAATGAGCAGTTCTTC
CASSTIAGVLNEQFF
>-|TRBJ1-6|TRBV20-1|-
TGCAGTGCCTCCCGCGGGGGACCGTATAATTCACCCCTCCACTTT
CSASRGGPYNSPLHF
>TRBD1|TRBJ2-1|TRBV11-2|-
TGTGCCAGCAGCTTGTACGGACAGGGGGCAGGTGAGCAGTTCTTC
CASSLYGQGAGEQFF
>-|TRBJ2-1|TRBV7-2|many
TGTGCCAGCAGCTTAGGTAGCGCGCCCTACAATGAGCAGTTCTTC
CASSLGSAPYNEQFF
>TRBD2|TRBJ2-5|TRBV12-3/TRBV12-4|few
TGTGCCAGCCGTAAAGCGGGGGGTCAAGAGACCCAGTACTTC
CASRKAGGQETQYF
>-|TRBJ2-1|TRBV7-2|-
TGTGCCAGCAGCCCTAGGCCGCGGGTGGCCGGGGGTGAGCAGTTCTTC
CASSPRPRVAGGEQFF
>-|TRBJ1-1|TRBV7-2|few
TGTGCCAGCAGCCGCTACGGGACACCCACAGAAGCTTTCTTT
CASSRYGTPTEAFF